These 31 T cell receptor beta chains were sequenced from one sample in a study of T-cell reconstitution after alpha-beta-depleted transplantation in children. Preparation of the TCRbeta library involved a method that used unique molecular identifiers. TCRdb recomputed calls from the PCR reads with MiXCR, one row per CDR3 protein. The sample includes around 340,000 distinct CDR3 sequences, about 14% seen only once; the top ten take 4% to 5.5%. The sequencing here drew on PBMCs, taken from the stem cell graft. These receptors were taken from a human donor who donated a stem cell graft to a child with Fanconi anemia.

This clonotype has a count of ten or more. The rearrangement joins TRBV7-2 to TRBJ2-1; 8 bases agree with TRBD2. Trimming removed 3 bases from V and 4 bases from J; junction bases left unmatched: 5. This CDR3 spans 15 amino acids. Per the germline V gene, CDR1 is SGHTA and CDR2 is FQGNSA. CDR3 sequence reads: CASSFLAGHYNEQFF. As DNA, the CDR3 is TGTGCCAGCAGCTTTCTAGCGGGTCATTACAATGAGCAGTTCTTC.

The chain joins TRBV10-2 to TRBJ1-2; D uncertain. Trimming removed 2 bases at V and 4 bases at J, with 11 bases between. The germline CDR1 and CDR2 sequences are WSHSY and SAAADI. The CDR3 has 14 amino acids. The CDR3 DNA reads TGCGCCAGCAGTGAGGCGCTATCGACCTATGGCTACACCTTC. Protein sequence: CASSEALSTYGYTF.

There are a few counts of this clonotype. The rearrangement links TRBV29-1 to TRBJ1-1; unclear D gene. The CDR3 is made up of 13 amino acids. V was cut by 1 base and J by 1 base, with 7 bases left in between. Germline CDR1 reads SQVTM; CDR2 reads ANQGSEA. The chain's CDR3 is CSVEASKNTEAFF. The CDR3 bases are TGCAGCGTTGAAGCCAGTAAGAACACTGAAGCTTTCTTT.

Only a few counts were recorded for this clonotype. The V and J genes are TRBV4-2 and TRBJ2-5; 11 positions agree with TRBD2. The germline gives CDR1 LGHNA, CDR2 YNFKEQ. V trimming: 0 bases; J trimming: 5 bases; junction bases outside the gene matches: 5. The length of the CDR3 is 16 residues. CDR3: CASSQDVGLAVETQYF. Here the CDR3 DNA reads TGTGCCAGCAGCCAAGATGTGGGACTAGCGGTGGAGACCCAGTACTTC.

This clonotype was picked up a small number of times. CDR3 region: CASSLMQGGILNTEAFF. CDR3 coding DNA: TGCGCCAGCAGCTTGATGCAGGGGGGAATATTGAACACTGAAGCTTTCTTT. The chain combines TRBV5-1 with TRBJ1-1; 7 bases are a match to TRBD1. The V segment lost 1 base and the J segment 0 bases; nucleotides outside the gene matches: 9. CDR3 length: 17 residues. Germline loops: CDR1 SGHRS, CDR2 YFSETQ.

Only a few counts were recorded for this clonotype. The chain has TRBV4-2 and TRBJ2-7; D call uncertain. Trimming took 0 bases from V and 6 from J, leaving 12 bases between them. There are 14 residues in the CDR3. Germline CDR1 LGHNA, CDR2 YNFKEQ. The CDR3: CASSQDEERREQYF. The CDR3, as DNA: TGTGCCAGCAGCCAAGATGAAGAAAGGCGCGAGCAGTACTTC.

This clonotype was seen only a few times. This chain joins TRBV29-1 and TRBJ2-5; TRBD2 agrees at 7 bases. J was trimmed by 1 base and V by 1 base; bases with no gene match: 9. The CDR3 totals 16 residues. Germline CDR1 reads SQVTM; CDR2 reads ANQGSEA. As DNA, the CDR3 is TGCAGCGTTGAAGGATCTACTAGCGATTCCCAAGAGACCCAGTACTTC. Protein sequence: CSVEGSTSDSQETQYF. Drawing the rest from reference TRBV29-1 and TRBJ2-5, the complete variable domain is SAVISQKPSRDICQRGTSLTIQCQVDSQVTMMFWYRQQPGQSLTLIATANQGSEATYESGFVIDKFPISRPNLTFSTLTVSNMSPEDSSIYLCSVEGSTSDSQETQYFGPGTRLLVL.

This rearrangement joins TRBV14 to TRBJ1-1; D is ambiguous. The V gene lost 4 bases and the J gene lost 1 base, with 10 bases spanning the gap. Germline assignment: CDR1 SGHDN and CDR2 FVKESK. This CDR3 comprises 14 residues. In DNA form, the CDR3 reads TGTGCCAGCAGCCCGAGCCGGTGGAACACTGAAGCTTTCTTT. Its protein is CASSPSRWNTEAFF.

This clonotype was found a few times. Written as DNA, the CDR3 is TGCAGTGCTAGAGTCCGAGCGACAGGGAACGGGGAGCTGTTTTTT. Its protein product is CSARVRATGNGELFF. The chain recombines TRBV20-1 with TRBJ2-2; 7 nucleotides align to TRBD1. Germline values: CDR1 DFQATT, CDR2 SNEGSKA (reference sequence). The CDR3 totals 15 residues. V lost 1 base, J lost 7 bases, and 9 bases stayed unmatched.

The chain couples TRBV10-1 to TRBJ2-3, with D possibly matching TRBD2 (7 bases). Germline V lookup: CDR1 WNHNN, CDR2 SYGVQD (reference sequence). V was clipped by 3 bases and J by 2 bases, with 15 bases between them. The CDR3 extends over 16 amino acids. As DNA, the CDR3 is TGCGCCAGCAGTGAAGGTCGGGGGGCACTCACAGATACGCAGTATTTT. Protein product: CASSEGRGALTDTQYF.

This clonotype was seen more than once but under ten times. The V call is TRBV11-2, the J call TRBJ2-3, with D perhaps TRBD2 (5 bases). The CDR3 extends over 15 amino acids. Germline CDR1 is SGHAT and CDR2 is FQNNGV. V was trimmed by 1 base and J by 5 bases, leaving 13 bases between them. The CDR3 sequence: CASSLGGRILDTQYF. The CDR3 region has the DNA TGTGCCAGCAGCTTAGGAGGGAGAATATTAGATACGCAGTATTTT.

This chain uses TRBV6-5 with TRBJ2-7, with no clear D. CDR3 length equals 16 residues. Trimming stripped 4 bases from V and 5 bases from J, with 21 bases between. The germline CDR1 and CDR2 sequences are MNHEY and SVGAGI. CDR3: CASSSGWVSSLDEQYF. DNA for the CDR3: TGTGCCAGCAGTTCCGGATGGGTTAGTTCCCTGGACGAGCAGTACTTC.

This clonotype occurred many times. The chain's CDR3 is CASGLDAASYEQYF. The CDR3 nucleotides read TGCGCCAGCGGCCTCGACGCGGCTTCCTACGAGCAGTACTTC. The chain combines TRBV5-1 with TRBJ2-7; no firm D call. The CDR3 length is 14 residues. Per the germline V gene, CDR1 is SGHRS and CDR2 is YFSETQ. The V end was cut by 7 bases, the J end by 1 base, with 15 bases between.

The chain links TRBV3-1 to TRBJ1-1, with D possibly TRBD1 on 5 matching bases. CDR3 length: 14 amino acids. The V end was cut by 6 bases, the J end by 5 bases, with 16 bases between. CDR1 is LGHDT, CDR2 YNNKEL, per germline (reference sequence). CDR3 in amino acids: CASSQTERGTEAFF. CDR3 DNA: TGTGCCAGCAGTCAGACAGAGAGAGGTACTGAAGCTTTCTTT.

This clonotype was counted ten times or more. J is TRBJ2-3 and V is TRBV5-4; 8 nucleotides match TRBD2. V shed 1 base, J shed 4 bases, and the junction held 2 bases outside the gene matches. This CDR3 spans 14 amino acids. Germline CDR1 is SGHNT and CDR2 is YYREEE (reference sequence). The DNA for the CDR3 is TGTGCCAGCAGCTTGCGGGGGGGCGCAGATACGCAGTATTTT. Its translation is CASSLRGGADTQYF.

Many counts were recorded for this clonotype. This chain connects TRBV5-1 to TRBJ2-2; D may correspond to TRBD1 or TRBD2 (6 bases each). CDR1 and CDR2 from the germline V gene are SGHRS and YFSETQ. The CDR3 loop spans 17 amino acids. V was cut by 6 bases and J by 0 bases, with 18 bases left in between. The CDR3 sequence is CASTGGAGHTNTGELFF. The DNA of the CDR3 is TGCGCCAGCACCGGCGGCGCGGGACACACGAACACCGGGGAGCTGTTTTTT.

V usage is TRBV20-1 and J usage is TRBJ2-3; 14 bases are a match to TRBD2. This CDR3 spans 17 amino acids. CDR1 DFQATT and CDR2 SNEGSKA come from the germline V gene (reference sequence). J gave up 2 bases and V 5 bases, and 9 bases lay outside the gene matches. The CDR3 bases are TGCAGTGCTTCCGGGACTAGCGGGGGTATACCCACAGATACGCAGTATTTT. Amino acids: CSASGTSGGIPTDTQYF.

This sequence joins TRBV7-8 and TRBJ2-3; D is perhaps TRBD1 (5 bases). Looked up from germline, CDR1 is SGHVS and CDR2 is FQNEAQ. The CDR3 loop spans 14 amino acids. The V end lost 6 bases, the J end lost 3 bases, and 13 bases lay between the germline ends. CDR3 sequence: CASRGQASTDTQYF. CDR3 DNA sequence: TGTGCCAGCAGGGGGCAGGCTAGTACAGATACGCAGTATTTT.

This clonotype was observed a few times. The chain uses TRBV7-2 and TRBJ2-1; D is uncertain. Per germline, CDR1 SGHTA and CDR2 FQGNSA. The CDR3 is 14 amino acids. V lost 1 base and J 7 bases, leaving 11 bases between the germline ends. CDR3 DNA sequence: TGTGCCAGCAGCTTAGGTCGGTACAGTAATGAGCAGTTCTTC. As protein: CASSLGRYSNEQFF.

Only a few counts were recorded for this clonotype. Its ends do not fully match the called genes, so a read error is possible. The chain has TRBV5-4 and TRBJ2-3; possible D gene TRBD1, 6 bases. Germline assignment: CDR1 SGHNT and CDR2 YYREEE (reference sequence). The CDR3 covers 13 residues. CDR3 amino acids: CASSSDSKDTQYF. The CDR3 DNA is TGTGCCAGCAGCTCGGACAGCAAAGATACGCAGTATTTT.

With regard to this clonotype: A junction end diverges from the germline sequence, so it may reflect a read error. This chain connects TRBV6-5 to TRBJ2-1; the D gene is possibly TRBD1 (6 bases). Germline V CDR1 and CDR2: MNHEY, SVGAGI. The CDR3 is 16 residues long. The CDR3 region has the DNA TGTGCCAGCAGTCTATCGACAGGTCCATCCTACAATGGGCAGTTCTTC. Translating it yields CASSLSTGPSYNGQFF.

Many counts were recorded for this clonotype. The rearrangement joins TRBV2 to TRBJ1-4; no firm D call. This CDR3 is 13 amino acids long. V lost 5 bases to trimming and J lost 3 bases, with 7 bases between them. Germline loops: CDR1 SNHLY, CDR2 FYNNEI. The CDR3, as DNA: TGTGCCAGCAGTCTCAGCGCTAATGAAAAACTGTTTTTT. It codes for CASSLSANEKLFF.

This clonotype showed up just a few times. The rearrangement joins TRBV20-1 to TRBJ1-5; unclear D gene. V lost 0 bases and J 3 bases, leaving 15 bases between the germline ends. From germline, CDR1 is DFQATT and CDR2 SNEGSKA (reference sequence). CDR3 length: 16 residues. The CDR3: CSARDSRSIANQPQHF. CDR3 coding DNA: TGCAGTGCTAGAGATTCCCGAAGCATCGCCAATCAGCCCCAGCATTTT.

This clonotype has just a few counts. The V call is TRBV29-1, the J call TRBJ1-1; D perhaps matches TRBD1 (5 bases). Germline CDR1 reads SQVTM; CDR2 reads ANQGSEA. The CDR3 sequence is 13 residues long. Trimming took 4 bases from V and 4 from J, leaving 13 bases between them. CDR3 sequence (DNA): TGCAGCGTTGCTTGGGGGGAAGGCACTGAAGCTTTCTTT. This gives the protein CSVAWGEGTEAFF.

This clonotype was picked up a small number of times. CDR3 in DNA: TGCGCCAGCAGCCAAGCTATATCTGATCAGCCCCAGCATTTT. Translation: CASSQAISDQPQHF. The chain has TRBV4-3 and TRBJ1-5, with no clear D. CDR1 LGHNA and CDR2 YSLEER come from the germline V gene. V lost 1 base, J lost 5 bases, and 9 bases lay in between. This CDR3 spans 14 amino acids.

The chain is built from TRBV7-9 and TRBJ1-1, with a tentative D call TRBD1 (5 bases). Germline CDR1 SEHNR, CDR2 FQNEAQ (reference sequence). The CDR3 spans 14 residues. The V end was cut by 3 bases, the J end by 0 bases, with 8 bases between. This chain's CDR3 is CASSFQQVNTEAFF. The CDR3 region has the DNA TGTGCCAGCAGCTTTCAACAGGTGAACACTGAAGCTTTCTTT.

The sample holds a few counts of this clonotype. V is TRBV6-5 and J is TRBJ1-3; perhaps TRBD1 as D (6 bases). The V gene's germline CDR1 is MNHEY and CDR2 SVGAGI. The CDR3 has 15 amino acids. Trimming left V 2 bases short and J 2 bases short, with 10 bases between. CDR3 nucleotides: TGTGCCAGCAGTTACCAGGGGATAACTGGAAACACCATATATTTT. Amino acids: CASSYQGITGNTIYF.

This clonotype showed up just a few times. The chain is built from TRBV15 and TRBJ2-1; D is possibly TRBD2 (5 bases). V dropped 0 bases and J dropped 9 bases, with 12 bases sitting between them. Germline loops: CDR1 LNHNV, CDR2 YYDKDF (reference sequence). This CDR3 is built from 14 residues. This CDR3 reads CATSRDMGSPEQFF. The CDR3 DNA follows: TGTGCCACCAGCAGAGATATGGGGAGTCCTGAGCAGTTCTTC.

This clonotype was seen more than once but under ten times. The rearrangement links TRBV12-3 or TRBV12-4 to TRBJ1-1; 9 positions agree with TRBD1. The length of the CDR3 is 13 residues. The V gene end was trimmed by 7 bases and the J gene end by 5 bases; junction bases not matched to a gene: 5. The CDR3 DNA sequence: TGTGCCAGCACACTGACAGGGGGGACTGAAGCTTTCTTT. It is translated as CASTLTGGTEAFF.

There are a few counts of this clonotype. V is TRBV6-2 or TRBV6-3 and J is TRBJ2-3; D could derive from TRBD1 or TRBD2 (5 bases each). The CDR3 consists of 15 residues. Trimming cost V 4 bases and J 1 base, with 12 bases left between them. Germline CDR1 is MNHEY and CDR2 is SVGEGT. This chain's CDR3 is CASSLRDGRTDTQYF. As DNA, the CDR3 is TGTGCCAGCAGTTTAAGGGACGGTCGCACAGATACGCAGTATTTT.

The chain carries TRBV5-5 and TRBJ1-1, with no clear D. Germline CDR1 SGHKS, CDR2 YYEKEE (reference sequence). This CDR3 has 14 amino acids. V was clipped by 2 bases and J by 2 bases, with 10 bases between them. Here the CDR3 DNA reads TGTGCCAGCAGCTTATACAGTTTAAACACTGAAGCTTTCTTT. Its translation: CASSLYSLNTEAFF.